The 30 T cell receptor beta chains below all came from one sample that was sequenced in a study of T cell responses to AZD1222 COVID-19 vaccine. Some clones are missing from TCRdb's copy, which holds only in-frame ones; the method was immunoSEQ multiplex PCR. Of 100,000 to 150,000 clones in the sample, around nine tenths were seen once. This sample comprised peripheral blood, obtained on day 0 of AZD1222 vaccination. These receptors all come from an adult in good health.

The V and J genes are TRBV5-1 and TRBJ2-1; tentatively, D is TRBD2 (6 bases). Germline V gene data show CDR1 as SGHRS and CDR2 as YFSETQ. The CDR3 has 13 residues. V lost 1 base, J lost 7 bases, and 9 bases lay in between. CDR3 in DNA: TGCGCCAGCAGCTTGATGGGGGGAAATGAGCAGTTCTTC. The encoded protein is CASSLMGGNEQFF.

This clone was detected only a few times. This chain links TRBV5-1 with TRBJ1-1; perhaps TRBD1 as D (6 bases). The CDR3 extends over 14 amino acids. The V and J ends lost 2 bases and 1 base respectively, with 9 bases between them. Germline assignment: CDR1 SGHRS and CDR2 YFSETQ. The CDR3 DNA is TGCGCCAGCAGCTTCACAGGGAGGAACACTGAAGCTTTCTTT. Residues: CASSFTGRNTEAFF.

The chain uses TRBV3-1 (or the pseudogene TRBV3-2) and TRBJ2-7, with D uncertain. Germline CDR1 LGHDT, CDR2 YNNKEL (reference sequence). The germline V and J ends were trimmed by 0 bases and 4 bases, with 4 bases remaining between them. The CDR3 length is 12 residues. The CDR3 DNA sequence: TGTGCCAGCAGCCAAGACAGATACGAGCAGTACTTC. Translation gives CASSQDRYEQYF.

Only one count was recorded for this clone. V usage is TRBV6-2 or TRBV6-3 and J usage is TRBJ2-7; D is undetermined. This CDR3 contains 12 residues. V dropped 5 bases and J dropped 2 bases, with 7 bases sitting between them. Looked up from germline, CDR1 is MNHEY and CDR2 is SVGEGT. In nucleotides, the CDR3 is TGTGCCAGCAGTATGCGTACCTACGAGCAGTACTTC. As protein: CASSMRTYEQYF.

V usage is TRBV7-9 and J usage is TRBJ2-3, with D perhaps matching TRBD1 (5 bases). This CDR3 contains 13 residues. Germline V CDR1 and CDR2: SEHNR, FQNEAQ (reference sequence). Trimming removed 3 bases from V and 6 bases from J, with 10 bases in between. In DNA, the CDR3 is TGTGCCAGCAGCTTTTACAGGACCGATACGCAGTATTTT. Its protein product is CASSFYRTDTQYF.

This clone appeared a single time. V usage is TRBV19 and J usage is TRBJ2-2; TRBD2 agrees at 13 bases. The CDR3 sequence is 15 residues long. Germline lookup yields CDR1 LNHDA and CDR2 SQIVND (reference sequence). Trimming took 6 bases from V and 4 from J; bases not matched to a gene: 2. CDR3: CASRGLAGLTGELFF. The CDR3 DNA reads TGTGCCAGTAGGGGACTAGCGGGGCTCACCGGGGAGCTGTTTTTT.

The chain couples TRBV28 to TRBJ2-1, with D maybe TRBD2 (5 bases). This CDR3 has 13 amino acids. V was clipped by 6 bases and J by 10 bases, with 16 bases between them. CDR1 and CDR2 from the germline V gene are MDHEN and SYDVKM. CDR3 nucleotides: TGTGCCAGCAGAGCGACACAGCGGTCGGAGCAGTTCTTC. This encodes CASRATQRSEQFF.

This clone was seen only a few times. The gene calls are TRBV30 and TRBJ1-6, with TRBD1 identical over 7 bases. The germline gives CDR1 GTSNPN, CDR2 SVGIG (reference sequence). CDR3 size: 13 residues. With 8 bases clipped from V and 5 bases from J, the junction kept 6 bases outside the gene matches. The CDR3 region is CAGGTDHNSPLHF. The CDR3 DNA follows: TGTGCCGGCGGGACAGACCATAATTCACCCCTCCACTTT.

The chain recombines TRBV9 with TRBJ1-2, with TRBD1 matching 12 bases. The CDR3 runs 15 residues. Trimming at V came to 3 bases and at J to 7 bases, leaving 7 bases not matched to a gene. Germline V gene sequence: CDR1 SGDLS, CDR2 YYNGEE. In DNA form, the CDR3 reads TGTGCCAGCAGCGCCTCCGGGACAGGGGGCTCTGGCTACACCTTC. This gives the protein CASSASGTGGSGYTF.

V usage is TRBV4-2 and J usage is TRBJ1-4; D gene uncertain. V was shortened by 1 base and J by 1 base, with 10 bases between the two germline ends. This CDR3 has 16 amino acids. Germline V CDR1 and CDR2: LGHNA, YNFKEQ. The CDR3 sequence is CASSQVATGTNEKLFF. CDR3 DNA: TGTGCCAGCAGCCAAGTCGCGACGGGAACTAATGAAAAACTGTTTTTT.

The CDR3 region has the DNA TGTGCCAGCATTCCTAGCGGATTCACCGGGGAGCTGTTTTTT. The encoded protein is CASIPSGFTGELFF. The gene calls are TRBV7-9 and TRBJ2-2; 7 bases are shared with TRBD2. V was pared by 7 bases and J by 4 bases, with 6 bases of the junction left unmatched. Germline values: CDR1 SEHNR, CDR2 FQNEAQ (reference sequence). The CDR3 consists of 14 residues.

V and J are TRBV27 and TRBJ2-7; a weak D match, TRBD1 (7 bases). This CDR3 contains 12 residues. Germline CDR1 is MNHEY and CDR2 is SMNVEV (reference sequence). The ends were cut back, 6 bases at V and 7 bases at J, with 13 bases in the middle. The CDR3 DNA is TGTGCCAGCAGCTCCAGGGGGGTTGAGCAGTACTTC. Encoded protein: CASSSRGVEQYF.

The chain employs TRBV5-1 and TRBJ2-3; TRBD2 aligns across 9 bases. Trimming at V came to 2 bases and at J to 4 bases, leaving 8 bases not matched to a gene. The germline V gene has CDR1 SGHRS and CDR2 YFSETQ. The CDR3 is made up of 16 amino acids. The CDR3 here is CASSFPSGVGADTQYF. CDR3 DNA sequence: TGCGCCAGCAGCTTCCCTAGCGGGGTCGGGGCAGATACGCAGTATTTT.

V usage is TRBV6-2 or TRBV6-3 and J usage is TRBJ1-1; no firm D call. Per the germline V gene, CDR1 is MNHEY and CDR2 is SVGEGT. V gave up 4 bases and J gave up 0 bases, with 9 bases separating them. The CDR3 has 14 amino acids. The DNA for the CDR3 is TGTGCCAGCAGTTTCTGGACTTTGAACACTGAAGCTTTCTTT. Protein sequence: CASSFWTLNTEAFF.

The rearrangement joins TRBV25-1 to TRBJ2-2; 7 bases fit TRBD1. This CDR3 is 16 amino acids long. The ends lost 5 bases at V and 2 bases at J; junction bases unmatched: 8. The V gene's germline CDR1 is MGHDK and CDR2 SYGVNS. The CDR3 loop reads CASSPDRATNTGELFF. The CDR3 coding sequence is TGTGCCAGCAGTCCTGACAGGGCCACCAACACCGGGGAGCTGTTTTTT.

The rearrangement uses TRBV6-5 and TRBJ1-1; D may be TRBD1 (5 bases). Germline V lookup: CDR1 MNHEY, CDR2 SVGAGI. This CDR3 comprises 14 residues. V was trimmed by 7 bases and J by 4 bases, leaving 16 bases between them. The CDR3 protein is CASTIDRAGTEAFF. The CDR3 nucleotides read TGTGCCAGCACCATTGACAGAGCGGGCACTGAAGCTTTCTTT.

This chain links TRBV11-2 with TRBJ2-3; TRBD2 matches 10 bases. CDR3 length: 15 amino acids. The germline V gene encodes CDR1 SGHAT and CDR2 FQNNGV. With V trimmed by 6 bases and J by 3 bases, 6 bases remained unmatched. CDR3 coding DNA: TGTGCCAGCAGGGGAAGCGGGAGGGCGACAGATACGCAGTATTTT. Its protein is CASRGSGRATDTQYF.

V is TRBV18 and J is TRBJ2-5; TRBD2 is a possible D gene (5 bases). V was pared by 1 base and J by 5 bases, with 8 bases between. This CDR3 is built from 13 residues. From germline, CDR1 is KGHSH and CDR2 LQKENI. CDR3 sequence (DNA): TGTGCCAGCTCACCACAGGGAGTGGAGACCCAGTACTTC. Protein sequence: CASSPQGVETQYF.

V and J are TRBV30 and TRBJ2-3; D is uncertain. The ends were cut back, 0 bases at V and 6 bases at J, with 7 bases in the middle. The CDR3 is made up of 12 amino acids. From germline, CDR1 is GTSNPN and CDR2 SVGIG (reference sequence). The CDR3 DNA follows: TGTGCCTGGAGTGTTGTCCTGGATACGCAGTATTTT. Translating gives CAWSVVLDTQYF.

As for this clone: Germline is not matched at one junction end, which may reflect a read error. The chain links TRBV7-7 to TRBJ2-3; D may match TRBD1 or TRBD2 (5 bases each). Germline V gene lookup returns CDR1 SSHAT and CDR2 FNYEAQ (reference sequence). The CDR3 extends over 14 amino acids. CDR3 residues: CASSVSGASDTQYF. The CDR3 bases are TGTGCTAGCAGCGTTTCCGGGGCCTCAGATACGCAGTATTTT.

The CDR3 spells CAISGIGGYNEQFF. CDR3 in DNA: TGTGCCATCAGTGGTATCGGGGGCTACAATGAGCAGTTCTTC. The chain employs TRBV10-3 and TRBJ2-1, with D possibly TRBD2 on 6 matching bases. V dropped 4 bases and J dropped 3 bases, with 10 bases sitting between them. This CDR3 contains 14 residues. Germline V CDR1 and CDR2: ENHRY, SYGVKD.

This chain links TRBV7-9 with TRBJ1-6; no clear D gene. This CDR3 has 14 amino acids. The V end lost 4 bases, the J end lost 2 bases, and 6 bases lay between the germline ends. Per germline, CDR1 SEHNR and CDR2 FQNEAQ (reference sequence). Here the CDR3 DNA reads TGTGCCAGCAGCTCGACAACCTATAATTCACCCCTCCACTTT. This encodes CASSSTTYNSPLHF. Full variable domain (rest looked up from reference TRBV7-9 and TRBJ1-6): DTGVSQNPRHKITKRGQNVTFRCDPISEHNRLYWYRQTLGQGPEFLTYFQNEAQLEKSRLLSDRFSAERPKGSFSTLEIQRTEQGDSAMYLCASSSTTYNSPLHFGNGTRLTVT.

This clone is a singleton in its sample. This rearrangement joins TRBV2 to TRBJ2-6; D is unclear. The V gene lost 2 bases and the J gene lost 0 bases, with 8 bases spanning the gap. CDR3 length: 16 amino acids. Germline-derived CDR1 and CDR2 are SNHLY and FYNNEI. The CDR3 coding sequence is TGTGCCAGCAGTGAATACCGGTACTCTGGGGCCAACGTCCTGACTTTC. This gives the protein CASSEYRYSGANVLTF.

The genes are TRBV29-1 and TRBJ2-7; no clear D. Germline V gene sequence: CDR1 SQVTM, CDR2 ANQGSEA. V lost 1 base and J 6 bases, leaving 13 bases between the germline ends. CDR3 size: 13 residues. The CDR3 protein is CSVEGSWNSEQYF. CDR3 DNA: TGCAGCGTTGAAGGCAGTTGGAACTCCGAGCAGTACTTC.

The chain employs TRBV7-2 and TRBJ2-5; D gene uncertain. CDR3 length equals 15 residues. Germline CDR1 SGHTA, CDR2 FQGNSA. Trimming stripped 2 bases from V and 1 base from J, with 11 bases between. CDR3 nucleotides: TGTGCCAGCAGCTTATATTCGACTTCCCAAGAGACCCAGTACTTC. Translation gives CASSLYSTSQETQYF.

V is TRBV21-1 and J is TRBJ2-1; the table calls TRBD2, which could not be checked here. TRBV21-1 is deemed a pseudogene. This CDR3 comprises 16 residues. Here the CDR3 DNA reads TGTGCCAGCAGCAAAGCTAAAGCGAAGACCTACAATGAGCAGTTCTTC. It codes for CASSKAKAKTYNEQFF.

The rearrangement uses TRBV11-2 and TRBJ2-7; D is uncertain. CDR3 size: 15 residues. CDR1 is SGHAT, CDR2 FQNNGV, per germline. The germline V and J ends were trimmed by 6 bases and 0 bases, with 15 bases remaining between them. The CDR3 loop is CASRAWESRSYEQYF. CDR3 in DNA: TGTGCCAGCAGAGCTTGGGAATCCCGCTCCTACGAGCAGTACTTC.

The V and J genes are TRBV30 and TRBJ1-1, with TRBD1 as a possible D gene (5 bases). The CDR3 runs 15 residues. Germline CDR1 and CDR2: GTSNPN and SVGIG (reference sequence). Trimming took off 0 bases at V and 8 bases at J, with 19 bases between the two ends. The CDR3 sequence: CAWSVGLPGDTEAFF. The DNA of the CDR3 is TGTGCCTGGAGTGTAGGGTTGCCGGGGGATACCGAAGCTTTCTTT.

This rearrangement joins TRBV11-2 to TRBJ2-2; unclear D gene. This CDR3 has 13 amino acids. Germline V gene sequence: CDR1 SGHAT, CDR2 FQNNGV. Trimming shortened V by 0 bases and J by 4 bases, and 3 bases separated the two germline ends. The CDR3 region is CASSLEVTGELFF. The CDR3, as DNA: TGTGCCAGCAGCTTAGAGGTCACCGGGGAGCTGTTTTTT.

V gene TRBV5-6 combines with J gene TRBJ2-5; a weak D match, TRBD2 (5 bases). The germline gives CDR1 SGHDT, CDR2 YYEEEE. V lost 5 bases, J lost 2 bases, and 16 bases lay in between. This CDR3 has 15 amino acids. CDR3 sequence: CASSTGGPFQETQYF. CDR3 DNA: TGTGCCAGCAGTACCGGAGGCCCTTTTCAAGAGACCCAGTACTTC.